The entry that follows covers one T cell receptor beta chain sequence. Its antigen is currently unknown. This specimen belongs to a study of cytomegalovirus exposure and HLA in healthy donors. Study-wide results and limits: Through in vitro validation, a few CMV-associated chains were shown to be specific for CMV antigens. Earlier results showed most TCR beta V segments being productive about 87% or about 30% of the time.

V was cut by 6 bases and J by 2 bases, with 19 bases left in between. Per the germline V gene, CDR1 is MNHEY and CDR2 is SMNVEV (reference sequence). The CDR3 runs 17 residues. 13 Jbeta primers and 60 Vbeta primers were used for the PCR. The method was immunoSEQ multiplex PCR; TCRdb's version includes in-frame clones alone and lacks a portion of them. There are 200,000 to 300,000 clones in the sample; roughly 82% occur only once, and 4.5% to 6% lies in the top ten. The chain combines TRBV27 with TRBJ2-2; D is perhaps TRBD1 (6 bases). The clonotype was recovered from a woman in her thirties or forties in good health and CMV-seropositive. What was sequenced was PBMCs. The CDR3: CASRLSYRAYNTGELFF. For the CDR3, the DNA is TGTGCCAGCAGATTGTCGTACAGGGCCTATAACACCGGGGAGCTGTTTTTT.